This note documents a single T cell receptor beta chain sequence. As yet, its antigen is unknown. Deep level was the assay's run setting. Method: immunoSEQ multiplex PCR; TCRdb's copy keeps in-frame clones and lacks some. This sample yields about 710,000 clones, of which roughly 72% are seen a single time; approximately 1.8% belongs to the top ten. Germline loops: CDR1 SEHNR, CDR2 FQNEAQ (reference sequence). J was trimmed by 7 bases and V by 3 bases; bases with no gene match: 2. The CDR3 runs 14 residues. This entry is derived from a study of shared clonotypes between healthy human individuals. As for the study in general: The donors, two women and a few men, were aged 18 to 49. Overall study results and limits: Blood was the only sampled material, and tissue repertoires likely differ.

The genes are TRBV7-9 and TRBJ1-6, with 8 bases that match TRBD1. The sequenced sample was memory CD4+ T cells sorted from blood. Subset indicated: CD45RA-negative fraction. This receptor was taken from a woman aged 30 to 39 in good health. The CDR3 is CASSFGQGNSPLHF. The CDR3 DNA reads as TGTGCCAGCAGCTTCGGACAGGGCAATTCACCCCTCCACTTT.